These 3 T cell receptor beta chains were all obtained from the same sample, sequenced in a study of shared clonotypes between healthy human individuals. TCRdb's copy holds only in-frame clones and misses some; the assay was immunoSEQ multiplex PCR. The sample carries roughly 410,000 clones, approximately 96% recorded once. What was sequenced was memory CD8+ T cells sorted from blood. Regarding subset: CD45RO+ cells pooled with CCR7-negative TemRA cells. These receptors all come from a man between 25 and 39 years old in good health.

This clone was recorded only once. V gene TRBV7-3 combines with J gene TRBJ1-3; D unclear. The CDR3 length is 14 residues. V lost 1 base to trimming and J lost 7 bases, with 11 bases between them. Looked up from germline, CDR1 is SGHTA and CDR2 is FQGTGA. This chain's CDR3 is CASSLKVRPNTIYF. The CDR3 coding sequence is TGTGCCAGCAGCTTAAAAGTCCGTCCGAACACCATATATTTT.

This chain connects TRBV5-8 to TRBJ2-7; the D is unclear. V lost 3 bases, J lost 6 bases, and 19 bases lay in between. The CDR3 loop spans 15 amino acids. The germline CDR1 and CDR2 sequences are SGHTS and YDEGEE. This CDR3 reads CASSSLYWIRLEQYF. Written as DNA, the CDR3 is TGTGCCAGCAGCTCGTTGTACTGGATCCGCCTCGAGCAGTACTTC.

The V and J genes are TRBV6-8 and TRBJ2-6; D gene unclear. V lost 2 bases to trimming and J lost 2 bases, with 10 bases between them. The germline gives CDR1 MNHGY, CDR2 SAAAGT. The CDR3 is 16 residues long. The CDR3 DNA follows: TGTGCCAGCAGTTACCCGCCTCCTCCTGGGGCCAACGTCCTGACTTTC. As protein: CASSYPPPPGANVLTF.